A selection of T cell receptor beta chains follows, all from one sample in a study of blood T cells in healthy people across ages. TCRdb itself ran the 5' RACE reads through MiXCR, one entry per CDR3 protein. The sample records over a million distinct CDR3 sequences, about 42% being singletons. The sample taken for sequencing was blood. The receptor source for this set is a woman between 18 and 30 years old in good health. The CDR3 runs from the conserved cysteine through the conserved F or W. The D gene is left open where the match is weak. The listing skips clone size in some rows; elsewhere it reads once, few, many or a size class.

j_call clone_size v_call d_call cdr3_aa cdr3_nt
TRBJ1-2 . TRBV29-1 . CSVQDVYGCTF TGCAGCGTTCAGGACGTCTATGGCTGCACCTTC
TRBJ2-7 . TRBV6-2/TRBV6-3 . CASSYRGGTYEQYF TGTGCCAGCAGTTACCGTGGAGGGACCTACGAGCAGTACTTC
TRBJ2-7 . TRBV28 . CASSVLLYEQYF TGTGCCAGCAGCGTACTTCTCTACGAGCAGTACTTC
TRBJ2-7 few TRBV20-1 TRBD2 CSASGLAAGLSYEQYF TGCAGTGCTAGTGGGCTAGCGGCAGGCCTCTCCTACGAGCAGTACTTC
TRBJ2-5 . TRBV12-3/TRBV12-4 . CASRDSKETQYF TGTGCCAGCAGGGACAGTAAAGAGACCCAGTACTTC
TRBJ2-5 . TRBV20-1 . CSAKGLGETQYF TGCAGTGCTAAAGGCCTTGGGGAGACCCAGTACTTC
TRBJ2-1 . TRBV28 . CASTQTIYNEQFF TGTGCCAGCACCCAAACTATCTACAATGAGCAGTTCTTC
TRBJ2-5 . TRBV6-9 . CASSTEGVETQYF TGTGCCAGCAGTACGGAGGGGGTAGAGACCCAGTACTTC
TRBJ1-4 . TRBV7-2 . CASSRLREKLFF TGTGCCAGCAGCCGGTTGAGGGAAAAACTGTTTTTT
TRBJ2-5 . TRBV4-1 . CASSDPGVEETQYF TGCGCCAGCAGCGACCCAGGGGTCGAAGAGACCCAGTACTTC
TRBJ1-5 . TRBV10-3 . CAISASRGNQPQHF TGTGCCATCAGTGCCTCCCGGGGAAATCAGCCCCAGCATTTT
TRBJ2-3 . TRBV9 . CASSVATWTTDTQYF TGTGCCAGCAGCGTAGCTACGTGGACCACAGATACGCAGTATTTT
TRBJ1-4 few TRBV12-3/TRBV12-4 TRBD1 CASSPDRGIEKLFF TGTGCCAGCAGTCCAGACAGGGGGATTGAAAAACTGTTTTTT
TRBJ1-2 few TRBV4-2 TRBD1 CSSRVDRGGYTF TGTAGCAGCCGAGTAGACAGGGGTGGCTACACCTTC
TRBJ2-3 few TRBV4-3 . CASSQDPRGYTDTQYF TGCGCCAGCAGCCAAGACCCTCGGGGATACACAGATACGCAGTATTTT
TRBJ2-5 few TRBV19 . CASSILGGPGETQYF TGTGCCAGTAGTATTTTGGGGGGACCAGGGGAGACCCAGTACTTC
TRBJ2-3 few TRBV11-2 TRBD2 CASAGLAESTDTQYF TGTGCCAGCGCAGGACTAGCGGAGAGCACAGATACGCAGTATTTT
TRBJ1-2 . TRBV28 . CASIDRGHGYTF TGTGCCAGCATTGATCGGGGTCATGGCTACACCTTC
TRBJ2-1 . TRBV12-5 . CASGLVNYNEQFF TGTGCTAGTGGTTTGGTAAACTACAATGAGCAGTTCTTC
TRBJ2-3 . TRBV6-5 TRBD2 CASSYSSSGHTDTQYF TGTGCCAGCAGTTATAGTTCTAGCGGGCATACAGATACACAGTATTTT
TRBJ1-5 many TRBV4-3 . CASSQAGDQPQHF TGCGCCAGCAGCCAAGCGGGGGATCAGCCCCAGCATTTT
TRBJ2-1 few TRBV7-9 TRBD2 CASSKRGLSYNEQFF TGTGCCAGCAGTAAGCGGGGCCTCTCCTACAATGAGCAGTTCTTT
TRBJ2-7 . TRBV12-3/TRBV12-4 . CASSLGTSPYSYEQYF TGTGCCAGCAGTTTAGGGACCAGCCCCTACTCCTACGAGCAGTACTTC
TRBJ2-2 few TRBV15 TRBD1 CATSREGQDYTGELFF TGTGCCACCAGCAGAGAAGGACAGGATTACACCGGGGAGCTGTTTTTT
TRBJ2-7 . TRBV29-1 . CSVEDTATNQDEQYF TGCAGCGTTGAAGATACGGCTACCAATCAGGACGAGCAGTACTTC
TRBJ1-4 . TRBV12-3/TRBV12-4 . CASSSGGTTQFF TGTGCCAGCAGTTCGGGCGGAACCACTCAGTTTTTT
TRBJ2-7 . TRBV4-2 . CASSQGPGAPYEQYF TGTGCCAGCAGCCAAGGCCCGGGGGCCCCCTACGAGCAGTACTTC
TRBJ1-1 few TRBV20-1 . CSAIPRNTEAFF TGCAGTGCGATCCCCCGGAACACTGAAGCTTTCTTT
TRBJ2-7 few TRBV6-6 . CASSRFVSSYEQYF TGTGCCAGCAGTCGGTTTGTGAGCTCCTACGAGCAGTACTTC
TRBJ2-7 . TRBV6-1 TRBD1 CASSLRPGTGPVRYEQYF TGTGCCAGCAGCCTCCGCCCCGGGACAGGTCCGGTCAGATACGAGCAGTACTTC
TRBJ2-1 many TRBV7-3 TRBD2 CASSQGLHSYNEQFF TGTGCCAGCAGCCAGGGACTACACTCCTACAATGAGCAGTTCTTC
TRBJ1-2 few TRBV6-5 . CASSYSASSNYGYTF TGTGCCAGCAGTTACTCAGCCAGTTCTAACTATGGCTACACCTTC
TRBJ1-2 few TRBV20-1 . CSAEQSGGCGYTF TGCAGTGCGGAACAAAGCGGGGGGTGTGGCTACACCTTC
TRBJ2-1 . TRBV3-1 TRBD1 CASSQVADRGFYNEQFF TGTGCCAGCAGCCAAGTCGCTGACAGGGGGTTCTACAATGAGCAGTTCTTC
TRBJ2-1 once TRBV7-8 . CASSVGRARSYNEQFF TGTGCCAGCAGCGTCGGGCGAGCCCGCTCCTACAATGAGCAGTTCTTC
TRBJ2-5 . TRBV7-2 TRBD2 CASSLSGGVKTQYF TGTGCCAGCAGCTTGAGCGGGGGGGTGAAGACCCAGTACTTC
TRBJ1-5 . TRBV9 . CASSVGSGEYQPQHF TGTGCCAGCAGCGTAGGTTCAGGGGAATATCAGCCCCAGCATTTT
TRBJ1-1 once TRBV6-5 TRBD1 CASRADRGLNTEAFF TGTGCCAGCAGGGCAGACAGGGGGTTGAACACTGAAGCTTTCTTT
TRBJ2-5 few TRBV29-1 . CSVDRVSETQYF TGCAGCGTTGACAGGGTCTCTGAGACCCAGTACTTC
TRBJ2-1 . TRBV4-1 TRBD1 CASSQDWTGNYNEQFF TGCGCCAGCAGCCAAGATTGGACAGGGAACTACAATGAGCAGTTCTTC
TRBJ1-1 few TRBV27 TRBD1 CASSSHRGDTEAFF TGTGCCAGCAGTTCTCACAGGGGAGACACTGAAGCTTTCTTT
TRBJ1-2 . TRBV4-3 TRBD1 CASSRSHAGGRNYGYTF TGCGCCAGCAGCCGTTCACATGCAGGGGGGCGCAACTATGGCTACACCTTC
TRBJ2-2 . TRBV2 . CASSGSGETGELFF TGTGCCAGCAGTGGGTCCGGCGAGACCGGGGAGCTGTTTTTT
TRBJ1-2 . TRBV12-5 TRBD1 CASGPGQGYYGYTF TGTGCTAGTGGTCCGGGACAGGGGTACTATGGCTACACCTTC
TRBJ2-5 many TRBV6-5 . CASSPNRVGQETQYF TGTGCCAGCAGTCCAAACAGGGTTGGACAAGAGACCCAGTACTTC
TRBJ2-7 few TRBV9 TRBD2 CASSAGTSGIPREYEQYF TGTGCCAGCAGTGCCGGGACTAGCGGGATACCAAGGGAATACGAGCAGTACTTC
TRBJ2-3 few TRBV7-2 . CASSLDGGGRTQYF TGTGCCAGCAGCTTGGACGGGGGTGGGCGGACGCAGTATTTT
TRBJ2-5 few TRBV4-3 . CASSQGTTYNEQYF TGCGCCAGCAGCCAGGGAACGACCTACAATGAGCAGTACTTC
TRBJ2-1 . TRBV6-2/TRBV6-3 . CASKGSGSWDNEQFF TGTGCCAGCAAGGGTAGTGGGAGTTGGGACAATGAGCAGTTCTTC